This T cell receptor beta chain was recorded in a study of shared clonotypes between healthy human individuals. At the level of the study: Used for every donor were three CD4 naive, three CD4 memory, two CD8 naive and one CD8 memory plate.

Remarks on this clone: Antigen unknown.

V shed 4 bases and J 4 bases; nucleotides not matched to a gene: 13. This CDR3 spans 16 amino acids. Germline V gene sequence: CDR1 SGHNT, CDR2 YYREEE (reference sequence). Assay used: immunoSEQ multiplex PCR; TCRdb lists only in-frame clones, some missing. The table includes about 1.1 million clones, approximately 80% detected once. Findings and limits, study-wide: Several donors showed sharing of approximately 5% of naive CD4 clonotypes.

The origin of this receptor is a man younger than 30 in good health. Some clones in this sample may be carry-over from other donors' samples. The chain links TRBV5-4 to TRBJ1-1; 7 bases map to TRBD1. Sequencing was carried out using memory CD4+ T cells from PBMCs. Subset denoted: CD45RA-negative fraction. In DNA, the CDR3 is TGTGCCAGCAGCCCCATGAGTCGACAGGGCCGCACTGAAGCTTTCTTT. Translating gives CASSPMSRQGRTEAFF.